This T cell receptor (beta chain) came from a study of blood T cells in healthy people across ages. The CDR3 is 15 amino acids. Per germline, CDR1 KGHSH and CDR2 LQKENI. On this clonotype itself: Its antigen is still unknown.

Study-level findings and limits: There was no known CMV status for donors, so expanded clonotype changes were possibly confounded. Higher diversity, along with more naive CD4+ cells, distinguished long-lived donors from aged donors. Unsorted PBMC material precluded a definitive naive versus antigen-experienced comparison.

It was with a sample-barcoded 5' primer and a J-beta primer mix that a second PCR of about 7 to 12 cycles was run. MiXCR, run by TCRdb on the 5' RACE reads, gives a single entry per CDR3 protein. The sample has 270,000 or so distinct CDR3 sequences; 27% are singletons. Per sample, a minimum of 7 million PBMCs were isolated. The specimen sequenced was blood. The sequence derives from a woman aged 70-85 years in good health. The chain employs TRBV18 and TRBJ2-5, with 9 bases lining up with TRBD2. The closer fit of TRBJ2-7 to the DNA end suggests the J call may be wrong. This chain's CDR3 is CASSPGIAGDTEQYF. CDR3 bases: TGTGCCAGCTCACCTGGAATAGCGGGAGATACCGAGCAGTACTTC.